This entry describes one T cell receptor (beta chain). Its antigen is unidentified. The CDR3 runs 16 residues. Germline V lookup: CDR1 MGHRA, CDR2 YSYEKL. V was clipped by 0 bases and J by 1 base, with 10 bases between them. The data originate from a study of T cell responses to AZD1222 COVID-19 vaccine. Study results and caveats: After two AZD1222 doses, spike-specific TCR breadth and depth rose versus day 0. Donor demographics were predominantly white British with a female majority; clonal diversity may be underestimated.

The method was immunoSEQ multiplex PCR; TCRdb's version includes in-frame clones alone and lacks a portion of them. The sample consists of roughly 180,000 clones, under 95% of them appearing once. V usage is TRBV4-1 and J usage is TRBJ1-3; D ambiguous. The input for sequencing was peripheral blood, taken 28 days after the second AZD1222 dose. The receptor was isolated from an adult who received the AZD1222 COVID-19 vaccine. This CDR3 reads CASSQDRKGSGNTIYF. The CDR3 DNA reads TGCGCCAGCAGCCAAGATAGGAAGGGATCTGGAAACACCATATATTTT.